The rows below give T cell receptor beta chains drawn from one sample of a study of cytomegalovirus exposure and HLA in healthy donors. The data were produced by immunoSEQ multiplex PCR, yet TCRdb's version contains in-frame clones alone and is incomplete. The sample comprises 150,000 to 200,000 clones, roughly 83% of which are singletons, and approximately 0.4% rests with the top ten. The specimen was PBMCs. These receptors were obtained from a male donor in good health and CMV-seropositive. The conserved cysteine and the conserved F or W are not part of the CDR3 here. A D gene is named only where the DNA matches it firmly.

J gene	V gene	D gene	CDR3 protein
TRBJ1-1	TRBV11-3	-	ASRQLREGVWWNTEAF
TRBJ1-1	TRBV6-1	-	ASSVVRPGAEAF
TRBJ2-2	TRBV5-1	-	ASRLGTLWGTGELF
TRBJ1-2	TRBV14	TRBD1	ASSSAGTGNGYT
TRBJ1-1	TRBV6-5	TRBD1	ASRRDRPNTEAF
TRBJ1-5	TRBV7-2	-	ASSTAPSGNQPQH
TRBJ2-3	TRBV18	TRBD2	ASSRTSGSSDTQY
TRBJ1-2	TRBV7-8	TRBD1	ASSLIGRTGVVYT
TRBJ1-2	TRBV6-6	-	ASSNAANYGYT
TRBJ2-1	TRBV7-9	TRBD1	ASSLQGYNEQF
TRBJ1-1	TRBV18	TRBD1	ASSATGGNTEAF
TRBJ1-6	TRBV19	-	ASSIEGDSPLH
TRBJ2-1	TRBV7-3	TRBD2	ASSLGLAGSYNEQF
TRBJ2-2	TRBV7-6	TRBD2	ASSLGPLAGDGGELF
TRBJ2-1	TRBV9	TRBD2	ASSGGGSSYNEQF
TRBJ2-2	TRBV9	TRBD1	ASSTDRGPASTGELF
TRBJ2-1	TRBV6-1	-	ASSSFTEGNEQF
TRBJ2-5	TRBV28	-	ASSLSDRQETQY
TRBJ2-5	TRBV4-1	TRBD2	ASSPGGGQETQY
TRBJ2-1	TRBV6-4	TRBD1	ASSSGTGGNEQF
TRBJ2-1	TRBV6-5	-	ASSGLAAYNEQF
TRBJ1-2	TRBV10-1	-	ASSESYGHLLANYGYT
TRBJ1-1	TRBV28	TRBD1	ASTRAGRTGRGTEAF
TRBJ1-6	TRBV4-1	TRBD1	ASSYLGGVGNSPLH
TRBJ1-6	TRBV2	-	ASGGVNNSPLH
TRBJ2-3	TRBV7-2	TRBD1	ASSLNRWTGVGQY
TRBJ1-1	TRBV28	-	ASSLIQDEAF
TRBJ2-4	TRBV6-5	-	ASSYSKGQNIQY
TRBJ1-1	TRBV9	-	ASSVGQIMNTEAF
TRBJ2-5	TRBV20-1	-	SVMTQY